This is a list of T cell receptor beta chains from one sample in a study of cytomegalovirus exposure and HLA in healthy donors. Some clones are missing from TCRdb's copy, which holds only in-frame ones; the method was immunoSEQ multiplex PCR. The data contain fewer than 300,000 clones, roughly 90% of them singletons. The sample was PBMCs. The receptors were sampled from a middle-aged man in good health and CMV-seropositive. Both conserved end residues are part of each CDR3. Each record gives: D gene, CDR3 length, V gene, J gene, CDR3 DNA, CDR3 protein. D genes are given only for firm matches.

>.|15|TRBV11-3|TRBJ2-3
TGTGCCAGCAGCTTAGATGGGCTGAACACGGATACGCAGTATTTT
CASSLDGLNTDTQYF
>TRBD1|17|TRBV19|TRBJ2-7
TGTGCCAGTAGTATCAGCCTACCGGGACAGGGGGCTTACGAGCAGTACTTC
CASSISLPGQGAYEQYF
>TRBD2|15|TRBV19|TRBJ2-1
TGTGCCAGTAGTGAAACGGGACTAGCGTACAATGAGCAGTTCTTC
CASSETGLAYNEQFF
>TRBD2|15|TRBV2|TRBJ2-3
TGTGCCAGCATAAACGGGGGAGGGCCGCGGGATACGCAGTATTTT
CASINGGGPRDTQYF
>.|14|TRBV2|TRBJ1-5
TGTGCCAGCAGTGAGACCGACAGGAATCAGCCCCAGCATTTT
CASSETDRNQPQHF
>TRBD2|18|TRBV18|TRBJ2-1
TGTGCCAGCTCACCACCGACTAGCGGGAGGGTAATATACAATGAGCAGTTCTTC
CASSPPTSGRVIYNEQFF
>TRBD2|14|TRBV7-9|TRBJ2-5
TGTGCCAGCATGACTAGCGGGTCTGAAGAGACCCAGTACTTC
CASMTSGSEETQYF
>.|15|TRBV19|TRBJ2-7
TGTGCCAGTAGTATGTCCGTCGGAGCCCGCTACGAGCAGTACTTC
CASSMSVGARYEQYF
>TRBD1|12|TRBV5-4|TRBJ2-7
TGTGCCAGCAGCGTGACAGGGGCCGAGCAGTACTTC
CASSVTGAEQYF
>TRBD2|19|TRBV7-8|TRBJ2-3
TGTGCCAGCAGCTTATTTAAGGGACTAGCGGGTTATAGCACAGATACGCAGTATTTT
CASSLFKGLAGYSTDTQYF
>.|15|TRBV6-5|TRBJ1-1
TGTGCCAGCAGTCCCTCGACAGGACGAAACACTGAAGCTTTCTTT
CASSPSTGRNTEAFF
>.|15|TRBV2|TRBJ2-7
TGTGCCAGCAGCGAAGCCGTGGCACAGGGCCCCGAGCAGTACTTC
CASSEAVAQGPEQYF